Sequencing of this TCR beta chain was carried out in a study of cytomegalovirus exposure and HLA in healthy donors (TCRdb year 2017). As for the study more broadly: In an earlier analysis of fewer than 750 of the donors, around 300 Gb of sequence data and about 110 million unique TCR beta sequences from about 190 million T cells were reported. On average, approximately 250,000 unique TCR beta nucleotide sequences were sequenced per donor among some 430 genotyped donors of the cohort, with 15% to 20% of those sequences being non-productive. The later analysis used no new phenotypic data to find candidate immune exposures, relying instead on TCR beta sequences and their occurrence across donors. All discovery cohort repertoires had been generated on a single sequencing platform. HLA typing included class I and class II loci at four-digit resolution. The study aimed to test whether cataloging public T cell receptors could reveal signatures of past pathogen exposure. Typing coverage differed by locus: A, B, C, DRB1 and DQB1 were typed in about 620-630 donors, DQA1 in roughly 500, DPA1 in over 600, and DPB1 in 472. Among the roughly 400 genotyped donors, about 85% belonged to the genetic ancestry cluster associated with self-reported Caucasian donors. Donor age, sex, ethnicity and CMV serostatus were collected together with the repertoire data. High-throughput TCR immunosequencing, statistical association of individual TCRs with disease status, and machine learning were combined to predict cytomegalovirus infection status. To study patterns of TCR occurrence, a later analysis re-analyzed previously published TCR beta repertoires from 700 or so donors and added high-resolution HLA genotyping. A later genetic analysis used genome-wide SNP genotypes for 398 of the 666 donors, treating that subset as a discovery cohort. Approximately 310 gigabases of sequencing data and tens of millions of unique TCR sequences were included in an early release covering roughly 600 HLA-typed donors. In an earlier analysis of around 540 of the donors, high-throughput TCR beta sequencing was used to judge whether each TCR beta V gene segment behaved as functional or pseudogenic. The T cell repertoires of roughly 660 subjects were profiled by immunosequencing and related to cytomegalovirus serostatus. Because of strong linkage in the cohort, five DR-DQ haplotypes were treated as single units for association and clustering. In addition to the first cohort of around 670 subjects, a separate validation cohort of approximately 120 different subjects was used. Points the paper makes about the study in general: Because some donors lacked HLA typing at each locus, the association tests relied only on the typed subset. It was suggested by the authors that the approach could potentially be generalized to other disease states and immunological phenotypes. A further reported finding was that TCR beta sequences accurately predicted the HLA-A and HLA-B alleles for most subjects in the first cohort. For the cohort, immune exposure information was limited to CMV serostatus. At a false discovery rate of 0.05, a later analysis linked about 16,000 TCR beta sequences to specific HLA alleles. Compared with equally common non-associated chains, HLA-associated TCR beta chains in a later analysis were more clonally expanded and had lower generation probabilities. In an earlier analysis of a few hundred of the donors, most TCR beta V segments were observed in productive rearrangements about 87% or about 30% of the time, broadly matching IMGT annotations. Only TCR beta chains were sequenced in this cohort, and the absence of alpha or paired-chain data limited detectable features. Presence/absence analyses assumed roughly uniform sequencing depth across donors, an assumption that may not hold. A later analysis reported that several top co-occurrence clusters appeared linked to parvovirus B19, influenza, CMV and Epstein-Barr virus. Because the 87-base-pair reads could not distinguish some IMGT-functional V segments, including TRBV6-2 and TRBV6-3, those segments were excluded. The classifier was reported to diagnose cytomegalovirus status with high specificity and sensitivity in both the original cohort and the validation cohort. In the study, around 160 TCR beta chains were listed as associated with cytomegalovirus. A cluster of highly shared sequence variants was judged likely to represent a technical artifact of the sequencing pipeline. Linkage disequilibrium might explain the correlated functional status among segregating V segments, but an unknown experimental factor could not be excluded. In a later analysis, TCR association rates were found to vary across HLA loci, with the most associated TCRs seen for DRB1 alleles and the fewest for HLA-C alleles. A later analysis found that most CMV-associated TCR beta chains appeared HLA-restricted, with HLA associations seemingly driven largely by CMV exposure. Because counts were too low, about 15 rarely observed V segments, including chromosome 9 orphons, were left out of the earlier analysis of 587 of the donors. When HLA alleles, especially DR and DQ, strongly co-occurred, TCR associations were difficult to assign to individual alleles. A few of the identified cytomegalovirus-associated TCR beta chains were confirmed in vitro to be specific for cytomegalovirus antigens. Across donors, most TCR sequences were observed very rarely, whereas some public TCRs were present in many individuals. In a later genetic analysis, fewer N-insertions in productive TCRs were reported among donors in an Asian-associated ancestry cluster than the 666-donor mean. An association between a missense DCLRE1C variant and V-gene and J-gene trimming of TCR beta chains was found in a later genetic analysis and replicated in an independent cohort.

The CDR3, cysteine through phenylalanine, is 16 amino acids long. The retained sequence is limited to the CDR3, 48 bases, with the frame set at the first base. Reading the germline V gene (reference sequence) gives CDR1 LNHDA and CDR2 SQIVND. V loses 5 bases at its end and J loses 4 bases; junction bases beyond the gene matches: 12. A remark on this clone: There is no known antigen for this receptor. It has no much larger one-base neighbor in the sample; base qualities were not kept.

Receptors were amplified or captured by the immunoSEQ multiplex PCR assay. A mixture of 60 forward primers for TCR Vbeta segments and 13 reverse primers for TCR Jbeta segments was used in the multiplex PCR. The CDR3 region of rearranged TCR beta genes was amplified from genomic DNA with a multiplex PCR assay. The amplified TCR beta libraries were sequenced on the Illumina HiSeq System as 87-base-pair reads. The paper's processing steps were these. In a later analysis, roughly 80 million unique TCR beta chains were counted across the 500 to 850 repertoires, and roughly 11 million of these chains were shared by at least two donors. To remove PCR and sequencing errors, raw reads were error-corrected and collapsed into unique sequences using a nearest-neighbor algorithm that merged closely related sequences. V, D and J gene segments were assigned by aligning CDR3 sequences to IMGT reference sequences. For a sequence to be retained, at least a six-nucleotide match to both a V gene segment and a J gene segment was required. Rearrangements were called productive when the CDR3 lacked stop codons and stayed in frame with V and J; all others were non-productive. Following IMGT convention, CDR3 was defined as the stretch from the second conserved V-encoded cysteine up to the conserved J-encoded phenylalanine. Sequences without an unambiguous match to a single V gene segment were excluded from the earlier analysis of 500 to 700 of the donors. In an earlier analysis of roughly 600 of the donors, a V segment was called functional when productive rearrangements were above 56.7%, and segregating when the standard deviation between donors exceeded 5%. A statistical classification framework was built to diagnose cytomegalovirus status from the catalog of TCR beta chain sequences. A later analysis assigned V and J genes by comparing TCR nucleotide sequences with IMGT/GENE-DB human TR gene sequences. The TCRdist pipeline was used in a later analysis to assign CDR3 sequences and most-parsimonious VDJ recombination scenarios. In a later analysis, every TCR beta chain was defined by the combination of its CDR3 amino acid sequence and its V-gene family, and reads without a unique V-gene family were dropped. A later analysis removed 592 highly shared, low-generation-probability nucleotide sequences to deal with suspected cross-contamination and a sequencing artifact. A later analysis calculated a clonal expansion index for each public chain from normalized within-repertoire ranks of inferred template counts. In a later analysis, generation probabilities were computed using a VDJ recombination model fitted to out-of-frame rearrangements, and the results were checked against IGoR. A later analysis scored TCR-TCR, TCR-HLA and TCR-CMV co-occurrence with hypergeometric tests, applying a repertoire-size bias correction to TCR pairs. To estimate false discovery rates, a later analysis permuted the HLA or CMV assignments 20 times. A later analysis grouped co-occurring TCRs with DBSCAN, adding TCRdist sequence similarity when clustering within HLA-allele-positive subsets. Repertoires with fewer than 30,000 or more than 120,000 public chains, plus five repertoires with anomalous nucleotide sharing, were excluded from co-occurrence clustering. The source is immuneACCESS, and TCRdb retained only in-frame sequences with V and J called. Part of the clones is not carried over; for the studies checked, unresolved V genes explain less than half of this, and the remainder is unexplained. That table is the source of V, J and clone size, and D and trimming were worked out from the DNA. The sample includes about 170,000 clones, with more than 75% observed a single time. 2% to 2.5% of the sample is in the top ten clones.

The cohort consisted of some 670 healthy bone marrow donors. At the time of sampling, all cohort members were nominally healthy, though unrecorded immune exposures were likely present. The donor was CMV seropositive and belonged to the group of 250 to 300 seropositive cohort members. A peripheral blood sample was provided by each donor, and peripheral blood mononuclear cells were used for TCR beta sequencing. The Qiagen DNeasy Blood Extraction Kit was used to extract genomic DNA from the blood cell samples. The rearranged segments are TRBV19 and TRBJ1-1, with 8 bases matching TRBD1. This TCR derives from a man younger than 35 in good health and CMV-seropositive. Material for sequencing was PBMCs. The bases are TGTGCCAGTAGTTTGAGGGACGGACAGGGAAGCACTGAAGCTTTCTTT. Its translation is CASSLRDGQGSTEAFF.